This passage covers 3 T cell receptor beta chains from one sample sequenced in a study of shared T cell receptors in the human thymus. Here immunoSEQ multiplex PCR was the method, and the copy in TCRdb shows in-frame clones only, minus some. Of hundreds of thousands of clones in the sample, around 87% are singletons; the top ten hold 0.009% to 0.0095%. The data were also submitted as part of a second study, on human thymus T cells.

Material for sequencing was thymocytes. The receptor source for this set is a boy younger than two with a congenital heart defect.

This chain uses TRBV20-1 with TRBJ1-1; D not resolved. Deletions cut 4 bases from V and 5 bases from J, with 8 bases between. Germline CDR1 reads DFQATT; CDR2 reads SNEGSKA (reference sequence). The CDR3 is 11 amino acids. The CDR3 region has the DNA TGCAGTGCTATACTCGTTACTGAAGCTTTCTTT. As protein: CSAILVTEAFF.

This clone was observed a handful of times. The gene calls are TRBV2 and TRBJ2-7; D is possibly TRBD1 (6 bases). This CDR3 comprises 12 residues. Germline loops: CDR1 SNHLY, CDR2 FYNNEI. Trimming removed 5 bases at V and 7 bases at J, with 12 bases between. CDR3 coding DNA: TGTGCCAGCAGTACACAGGGTCGGGAGCAGTACTTC. Translating it yields CASSTQGREQYF.

As concerns this clone: The sample holds other DNA sequences that translate to the same CDR3. The chain uses TRBV9 and TRBJ2-5, with 10 bases matching TRBD2. CDR3 length equals 15 residues. Trimming took 2 bases from V and 4 from J; bases not matched to a gene: 5. In germline, CDR1 is SGDLS, CDR2 YYNGEE. In DNA form, the CDR3 reads TGTGCCAGCAGCGTGGGTAGCGGGGGGAGAGAGACCCAGTACTTC. It encodes CASSVGSGGRETQYF.